The next 15 T cell receptor beta chains were all read from a single sample in a study of blood T cells in healthy people across ages. PCR was performed a second time for about 6 to 12 cycles using a sample-barcoded 5' primer and a J-beta primer mix. From the 5' RACE reads, TCRdb called clonotypes with MiXCR, one entry per CDR3 protein. Here the sample spans some 1.5 million distinct CDR3 sequences, approximately 42% being singletons. Sequenced sample: blood. The receptor set was obtained from a woman aged 18-35 years in good health.

J is TRBJ2-1 and V is TRBV9; D unclear. V was trimmed by 1 base and J by 10 bases, leaving 18 bases between them. CDR3 size: 15 residues. CDR1 is SGDLS, CDR2 YYNGEE, per germline. The CDR3 region has the DNA TGTGCCAGCAGCGTAAATCCGTCGGCGTCCTACGAGCAGTTCTTC. This gives the protein CASSVNPSASYEQFF.

V and J are TRBV12-3 or TRBV12-4 and TRBJ1-2; the D is unclear. This CDR3 has 14 amino acids. V was shortened by 3 bases and J by 4 bases, with 12 bases between the two germline ends. CDR3 protein: CASSFGSSGYGYTF. CDR3 nucleotide sequence: TGTGCCAGCAGTTTCGGGTCCTCGGGCTATGGCTACACCTTC.

The chain is built from TRBV12-3 or TRBV12-4 and TRBJ1-4; maybe TRBD1 (6 bases). V was clipped by 4 bases and J by 3 bases, with 21 bases between them. This CDR3 is built from 18 residues. CDR3 region: CASSSGAWEGAPNEKLFF. The CDR3 DNA follows: TGTGCCAGCAGTTCAGGGGCCTGGGAGGGTGCGCCTAATGAAAAACTGTTTTTT.

V and J are TRBV28 and TRBJ1-2; maybe TRBD1 (6 bases). The CDR3 sequence is 13 residues long. The germline gives CDR1 MDHEN, CDR2 SYDVKM. V lost 6 bases, J lost 6 bases, and 14 bases lay in between. The CDR3 sequence is CASRRGGAHGYTF. CDR3 nucleotides: TGTGCCAGCAGACGGGGGGGGGCACATGGCTACACCTTC.

CDR3 protein: CASQALMNTEAFF. The CDR3 DNA sequence: TGCGCCAGTCAGGCTCTCATGAACACTGAAGCTTTCTTT. This chain uses TRBV4-1 with TRBJ1-1, with no clear D. V was pared by 9 bases and J by 0 bases, with 11 bases between. CDR1 MGHRA and CDR2 YSYEKL come from the germline V gene. CDR3 length equals 13 residues.

J is TRBJ2-5 and V is TRBV5-1, with D maybe TRBD2 (6 bases). Germline CDR1 is SGHRS and CDR2 is YFSETQ. This CDR3 contains 17 residues. V lost 2 bases and J 5 bases, leaving 22 bases between the germline ends. The CDR3: CASSLGNAGPQGETQYF. As DNA, the CDR3 is TGCGCCAGCAGCTTAGGAAACGCGGGACCCCAAGGGGAGACCCAGTACTTC.

This clonotype was picked up a small number of times. The chain recombines TRBV7-9 with TRBJ2-1, with TRBD2 matching 8 bases. CDR1 SEHNR and CDR2 FQNEAQ come from the germline V gene (reference sequence). Unmatched junction bases numbered 4, after V lost 1 base and J lost 5 bases. There are 15 residues in the CDR3. CDR3 in amino acids: CASSLVLAENNEQFF. For the CDR3, the DNA is TGTGCCAGCAGCTTAGTACTAGCGGAGAACAATGAGCAGTTCTTC.

The gene calls are TRBV5-1 and TRBJ2-1; D unresolved. V lost 1 base and J lost 8, with 13 bases in between. CDR1 is SGHRS and CDR2 is YFSETQ in the germline V gene. The CDR3 is 14 amino acids. CDR3 coding DNA: TGCGCCAGCAGCTTGTCTACTTATATGGATGAGCAGTTCTTC. It encodes CASSLSTYMDEQFF.

The chain has TRBV6-2 or TRBV6-3 and TRBJ2-3; D is undetermined. The germline V gene encodes CDR1 MNHEY and CDR2 SVGEGT. V was clipped by 6 bases and J by 0 bases, with 7 bases between them. This CDR3 contains 13 residues. The CDR3 bases are TGTGCCAGCAGGGAGAGTAGCACAGATACGCAGTATTTT. It translates to CASRESSTDTQYF.

This clonotype was seen only a few times. The chain recombines TRBV7-2 with TRBJ1-4, with TRBD1 matching 9 bases. Germline trimming cut 5 bases from V and 10 bases from J; bases unmatched to any gene: 14. The CDR3 has 16 amino acids. Germline V gene data show CDR1 as SGHTA and CDR2 as FQGNSA. The CDR3, as DNA: TGTGCCAGCAGCCTGACCGGACAGGGGCTCTTTGGAAAACTGTTTTTT. This codes for CASSLTGQGLFGKLFF.

The rearrangement uses TRBV6-5 and TRBJ1-2; D unresolved. Trimming took off 5 bases at V and 8 bases at J, with 9 bases between the two ends. The CDR3 has 11 residues. Germline CDR1 is MNHEY and CDR2 is SVGAGI. The chain's CDR3 is CASSAGNGYTF. The CDR3 region has the DNA TGTGCCAGCAGTGCCGGAAACGGCTACACCTTC.

Only a few counts were recorded for this clonotype. The chain couples TRBV6-5 to TRBJ2-5, with 7 bases identical to TRBD1. The CDR3 covers 17 residues. The V gene's germline CDR1 is MNHEY and CDR2 SVGAGI. V lost 4 bases to trimming and J lost 3 bases; unmatched junction nucleotides: 14. CDR3 DNA sequence: TGTGCCAGCAGTTCCAGTCGGCCAGGGGGTGAAAAAGAGACCCAGTACTTC. This translates into CASSSSRPGGEKETQYF.

The chain carries TRBV20-1 and TRBJ2-3, with D possibly matching TRBD2 (6 bases). The CDR3 sequence is 14 residues long. Trimming shortened V by 1 base and J by 1 base, and 9 bases separated the two germline ends. Looked up from germline, CDR1 is DFQATT and CDR2 is SNEGSKA (reference sequence). CDR3 in amino acids: CSARAPSGTDTQYF. DNA of the CDR3: TGCAGTGCTAGAGCCCCTAGCGGCACAGATACGCAGTATTTT.

This clonotype was seen only a few times. V is TRBV6-6 and J is TRBJ2-3, with a possible D match to TRBD2 (6 bases). Between the trimmed V and J ends, which lost 0 bases and 6 bases, there was a span of 16 bases. CDR1 is MNHNY, CDR2 SVGAGI, per germline (reference sequence). The CDR3 is 16 residues long. CDR3 sequence: CASSYSYRERQDTQYF. As DNA, the CDR3 is TGTGCCAGCAGTTACTCGTACCGGGAGAGGCAGGATACGCAGTATTTT.

The rearrangement links TRBV28 to TRBJ2-5; 8 nucleotides match TRBD2. Trimming took 7 bases from V and 11 from J; bases not matched to a gene: 21. Germline V gene data show CDR1 as MDHEN and CDR2 as SYDVKM. This CDR3 is built from 16 residues. The CDR3 is CASTVAPAGVNNEQYF. The CDR3 DNA reads TGTGCCAGCACCGTAGCCCCAGCGGGAGTGAACAATGAGCAGTACTTC.